This T cell receptor (beta chain) was profiled in a study of blood T cell repertoires in COVID-19. Overall study context: COVID-19 samples, acute and convalescent, were from the United States, Italy and Spain.

Germline assignment: CDR1 MDHEN and CDR2 SYDVKM. V gave up 7 bases and J gave up 3 bases; unmatched junction bases: 8. The CDR3 runs to 15 residues. As originally analysed: Reference gene primer amplification gave estimated nucleated cell counts. Method: immunoSEQ multiplex PCR; TCRdb's copy keeps in-frame clones and lacks some. V and J calls and clone size are given by that table; D and trimming were obtained from the DNA. The table has fewer than 200,000 clones, about 90% seen once; the top ten hold roughly 1.2%. Those who participated ranged in age from about 18 to 89 years and resided in approximately 26 US areas. Which cohort a participant joined came from the clinical history participants gave.

The receptor comes from a human donor with acute COVID-19. The donor label of this sample is uncertain. This chain connects TRBV28 to TRBJ2-7, with TRBD1 identical over 11 bases. Sequenced input: PBMCs or T cells enriched from blood (not recorded which). CDR3 protein: CASTGTGGGDYEQYF. As DNA, the CDR3 is TGTGCCAGCACCGGGACAGGGGGAGGGGACTACGAGCAGTACTTC.